What follows is one T cell receptor beta chain and its context. Its antigen is not known. This could be a read error, since a much larger clone is one nucleotide away. The CDR3 ends on some other residue instead of the conserved phenylalanine or tryptophan, so this is likely a read error. Patients chosen for sequencing had shown CD8+CD57+ cell expansion by flow cytometry. Severe acquired aplastic anemia was present in all patients. Patients had undergone no therapy by the time their blood was sampled. Trimming removed 1 base at V and 8 bases at J, with 14 bases between. CDR1 and CDR2 (germline): MGHRA, YSYEKL. This CDR3 has 14 residues. Genomic DNA served as template for TCR beta VDJ and CDR3 profiling. MiXCR was run by TCRdb on the reads, yielding one entry per CDR3 protein. The table includes 150,000 to 180,000 distinct CDR3 sequences, approximately 52% detected once. These data belong to a study of CD8+CD57+ T cells in acquired aplastic anemia. Broader study findings: Researchers report that around 31 CD8+ CDR3 sequences appeared in both patients and controls. Patients and healthy controls showed no significant CD8+ Simpson's diversity difference.

The sequence was obtained from a human donor with aplastic anemia. The chain combines TRBV4-1 with TRBJ1-2; D call uncertain. Sequenced: sorted CD4+, CD8+, or CD8+CD57+ T cells (not recorded which) from PBMCs. The DNA for the CDR3 is TGCGCCAGCAGCCAAGCGCCAGGAACCAGGGGCTACACCTCC. Translating it yields CASSQAPGTRGYTS.